This passage covers 24 T cell receptor beta chains from one sample sequenced in a study of shared clonotypes between healthy human individuals. TCRdb's table, derived via immunoSEQ multiplex PCR, lists solely in-frame clones and lacks some. Among millions of clones listed, less than 95% were seen once. Naive CD8 populations comprised CD45RO-negative cells positively selected for CCR7, excluding terminally differentiated effector memory CD45RA+ cells. Sequenced sample: naive CD8+ T cells sorted from blood. Receptor source: a man aged 18 to 30 in good health.

The chain is built from TRBV29-1 and TRBJ1-2, with D possibly matching TRBD1 (6 bases). V was pared by 0 bases and J by 3 bases, with 14 bases between. CDR3 size: 15 residues. Germline V lookup: CDR1 SQVTM, CDR2 ANQGSEA. DNA for the CDR3: TGCAGCGTTGAAGAAGGGCAGGACAGTCACTATGGCTACACCTTC. Translation gives CSVEEGQDSHYGYTF.

As to this clone: Different DNA sequences within this sample yield the same CDR3. V usage is TRBV6-5 and J usage is TRBJ2-7; 9 nucleotides agree with TRBD1. The V segment lost 7 bases and the J segment 0 bases; nucleotides outside the gene matches: 4. Germline loops: CDR1 MNHEY, CDR2 SVGAGI. This CDR3 comprises 14 residues. This CDR3 reads CASTPTGGSYEQYF. For the CDR3, the DNA is TGTGCCAGCACCCCGACAGGGGGCTCCTACGAGCAGTACTTC.

The CDR3 protein is CASSLYYEQYF. Written as DNA, the CDR3 is TGTGCCAGCAGTTTATACTACGAGCAGTACTTC. The chain uses TRBV27 and TRBJ2-7, with D hard to call. CDR1 and CDR2 (germline): MNHEY, SMNVEV (reference sequence). The ends were cut back, 1 base at V and 3 bases at J, with 1 base in the middle. CDR3 length: 11 residues.

A word on this clone: A clone one base away is much larger, so this may be a read error. Other DNA sequences of this sample code for an identical CDR3. V is TRBV5-8 and J is TRBJ2-7; D is unclear. Germline CDR1 and CDR2: SGHTS and YDEGEE. This CDR3 contains 11 residues. Trimming removed 1 base from V and 2 bases from J, with 1 base in between. CDR3 in amino acids: CASSLTYEQYF. The DNA for the CDR3 is TGTGCCAGCAGCTTGACCTACGAGCAGTACTTC.

This chain connects TRBV7-9 to TRBJ1-2, with 8 bases fitting TRBD1. Trimming cost V 5 bases and J 8 bases; bases outside gene matches: 10. This CDR3 is 14 amino acids long. Germline V gives CDR1 SEHNR, CDR2 FQNEAQ (reference sequence). The CDR3, as DNA: TGTGCCAGCAGCCCCCGGACAGGGCTATTCGGCTACACCTTC. Translation gives CASSPRTGLFGYTF.

The chain combines TRBV7-9 with TRBJ2-1, with D uncertain. This CDR3 region has 14 residues. In germline, CDR1 is SEHNR, CDR2 FQNEAQ (reference sequence). Trimming took 0 bases from V and 7 from J, leaving 10 bases between them. CDR3 DNA: TGTGCCAGCAGCTTAGCGCTCGGGCTTAATGAGCAGTTCTTC. Protein: CASSLALGLNEQFF.

V is TRBV12-5 and J is TRBJ2-7; D is perhaps TRBD2 (5 bases). The CDR3 sequence is 13 residues long. With 7 bases removed from V and 0 bases from J, the gap between germline ends came to 10 bases. Germline V lookup: CDR1 LGHNT, CDR2 FRNRAP. The CDR3 reads CASAPGISYEQYF. The CDR3, as DNA: TGTGCTAGTGCTCCGGGGATCTCCTACGAGCAGTACTTC.

The V and J genes are TRBV2 and TRBJ1-2, with D maybe TRBD1 (5 bases). The V and J ends lost 4 bases and 0 bases respectively, with 9 bases between them. CDR1 and CDR2 (germline): SNHLY, FYNNEI. This CDR3 is built from 14 residues. The CDR3, as DNA: TGTGCCAGCAGTGGGACATTTGCTAACTATGGCTACACCTTC. Translating it yields CASSGTFANYGYTF.

The chain links TRBV2 to TRBJ2-1; D gene unclear. Looked up from germline, CDR1 is SNHLY and CDR2 is FYNNEI. CDR3 length: 15 amino acids. V lost 6 bases and J lost 7, with 19 bases in between. CDR3 protein: CASSPVPPALNEQFF. DNA for the CDR3: TGTGCCAGCAGCCCCGTCCCCCCTGCTCTAAATGAGCAGTTCTTC.

This chain uses TRBV10-3 with TRBJ2-3, with a possible D match to TRBD2 (6 bases). Trimming took 0 bases from V and 3 from J, leaving 19 bases between them. The length of the CDR3 is 18 residues. Germline CDR1 and CDR2: ENHRY and SYGVKD. CDR3 protein: CAISESISATRGTDTQYF. CDR3 bases: TGTGCCATCAGTGAGTCGATTAGCGCGACTAGAGGAACAGATACGCAGTATTTT.

This chain joins TRBV11-2 and TRBJ2-7; D perhaps matches TRBD2 (6 bases). The CDR3 sequence is 15 residues long. Trimming removed 3 bases from V and 3 bases from J, with 15 bases in between. In germline, CDR1 is SGHAT, CDR2 FQNNGV. The CDR3: CASSFHRGYNYEQYF. For the CDR3, the DNA is TGTGCCAGCAGCTTCCATCGGGGGTATAACTACGAGCAGTACTTC.

This chain connects TRBV27 to TRBJ1-5, with a weak D call TRBD1 (6 bases). Germline V gene data show CDR1 as MNHEY and CDR2 as SMNVEV (reference sequence). Trimming cost V 8 bases and J 2 bases, with 16 bases left between them. The CDR3 totals 15 residues. The CDR3 DNA sequence: TGTGCCAGCGGCCTGGAGGGGGTGGGCAATCAGCCCCAGCATTTT. Its translation: CASGLEGVGNQPQHF.

The V gene is TRBV27, the J gene TRBJ1-6; D call uncertain. The CDR3 covers 13 residues. Germline loops: CDR1 MNHEY, CDR2 SMNVEV (reference sequence). Trimming pared 8 bases from V and 8 bases from J, leaving 13 bases between. The CDR3 spells CASAYGWDSPLHF. In DNA, the CDR3 is TGTGCCAGCGCATATGGTTGGGATTCACCCCTCCACTTT.

This clone was found a few times. The J gene is TRBJ2-7, the V gene TRBV5-1; the match to TRBD1 covers 9 bases. Trimming removed 4 bases from V and 1 base from J; junction bases left unmatched: 6. CDR3 length: 15 residues. Germline V lookup: CDR1 SGHRS, CDR2 YFSETQ. CDR3 sequence reads: CASSVTGTGSYEQYF. DNA for the CDR3: TGCGCCAGCAGCGTGACCGGGACAGGGTCCTACGAGCAGTACTTC. The full variable domain, completed using reference TRBV5-1 and TRBJ2-7, is KAGVTQTPRYLIKTRGQQVTLSCSPISGHRSVSWYQQTPGQGLQFLFEYFSETQRNKGNFPGRFSGRQFSNSRSEMNVSTLELGDSALYLCASSVTGTGSYEQYFGPGTRLTVT.

About this clone: The sample carries other DNA sequences with the same CDR3. This chain joins TRBV28 and TRBJ2-1, with a weak D call TRBD2 (5 bases). The V gene lost 3 bases and the J gene lost 4 bases, with 7 bases spanning the gap. Germline lookup yields CDR1 MDHEN and CDR2 SYDVKM. This CDR3 is built from 13 residues. The chain's CDR3 is CASSFRGYNEQFF. CDR3 nucleotide sequence: TGTGCCAGCAGTTTTAGAGGGTACAATGAGCAGTTCTTC.

The CDR3 nucleotides read TGTGCCAGCAGTTTAGGTCGGATATCCTACGAGCAGTACTTC. Protein product: CASSLGRISYEQYF. J is TRBJ2-7 and V is TRBV28; no definite D call. Trimming removed 2 bases at V and 1 base at J, with 9 bases between. The CDR3 length is 14 residues. Germline CDR1 reads MDHEN; CDR2 reads SYDVKM.

About this clone itself: The same CDR3 can be traced to other DNA sequences in this sample. This chain uses TRBV4-1 with TRBJ2-7; D gene ambiguous. Per germline, CDR1 MGHRA and CDR2 YSYEKL. This CDR3 comprises 14 residues. Trimming cost V 4 bases and J 1 base, with 11 bases left between them. The CDR3 protein is CASSPREGSYEQYF. For the CDR3, the DNA is TGCGCCAGCAGCCCTAGAGAAGGATCCTACGAGCAGTACTTC.

Concerning this clone itself: The same CDR3 also results from other DNA sequences found in this sample. The rearrangement links TRBV5-4 to TRBJ2-7; weak D call: TRBD2 (5 bases). This CDR3 is built from 14 residues. Germline CDR1 is SGHNT and CDR2 is YYREEE (reference sequence). With 0 bases removed from V and 3 bases from J, the gap between germline ends came to 10 bases. CDR3 protein: CASSLDRGSYEQYF. CDR3 DNA sequence: TGTGCCAGCAGCTTGGATCGGGGAAGCTACGAGCAGTACTTC.

This chain connects TRBV12-5 to TRBJ1-5; TRBD1 matches 9 bases. J gave up 4 bases and V 1 base, and 11 bases lay outside the gene matches. Germline values: CDR1 LGHNT, CDR2 FRNRAP. The length of the CDR3 is 18 residues. CDR3: CASGLDPGRDRANQPQHF. The CDR3, as DNA: TGTGCTAGTGGTTTGGACCCGGGCCGGGACAGGGCGAATCAGCCCCAGCATTTT.

CDR3 in amino acids: CASSPRQGLAGEQYF. As DNA, the CDR3 is TGTGCCAGCAGCCCCCGACAGGGACTAGCGGGCGAGCAGTACTTC. The chain uses TRBV7-9 and TRBJ2-7, with TRBD2 matching over 12 bases. J was trimmed by 6 bases and V by 5 bases; bases with no gene match: 8. CDR1 is SEHNR, CDR2 FQNEAQ, per germline (reference sequence). The CDR3 extends over 15 amino acids.

CDR3 in amino acids: CASSQHGQNLYEQYF. The CDR3 DNA reads TGTGCCAGCAGTCAACACGGACAGAATTTATACGAGCAGTACTTC. This sequence joins TRBV5-6 and TRBJ2-7; possibly TRBD1 for D (6 bases). There are 15 residues in the CDR3. Germline lookup yields CDR1 SGHDT and CDR2 YYEEEE. Deletions cut 5 bases from V and 4 bases from J, with 19 bases between.

The chain carries TRBV28 and TRBJ2-7; 9 positions agree with TRBD1. The CDR3 is 13 residues long. Germline V gene data show CDR1 as MDHEN and CDR2 as SYDVKM. V shed 6 bases, J shed 7 bases, and the junction held 7 bases outside the gene matches. The CDR3 loop is CASRPQGAQEQYF. The CDR3 DNA reads as TGTGCCAGCAGGCCACAGGGGGCGCAGGAGCAGTACTTC. The full variable domain, in which reference TRBV28 and TRBJ2-7 provide the parts outside the CDR3, is DVKVTQSSRYLVKRTGEKVFLECVQDMDHENMFWYRQDPGLGLRLIYFSYDVKMKEKGDIPEGYSVSREKKERFSLILESASTNQTSMYLCASRPQGAQEQYFGPGTRLTVT.

J is TRBJ2-7 and V is TRBV27; a weak D match, TRBD2 (6 bases). Trimming removed 6 bases from V and 10 bases from J, with 19 bases in between. This CDR3 has 13 residues. Germline CDR1 MNHEY, CDR2 SMNVEV (reference sequence). CDR3 in amino acids: CASSPGTAGFQYF. The CDR3 DNA is TGTGCCAGCAGCCCCGGGACTGCCGGATTTCAGTACTTC.

The J gene is TRBJ2-7, the V gene TRBV7-9; weak D call: TRBD2 (6 bases). Trimming removed 0 bases at V and 2 bases at J, with 8 bases between. Looked up from germline, CDR1 is SEHNR and CDR2 is FQNEAQ (reference sequence). This CDR3 is 14 amino acids long. The CDR3 here is CASSLALATYEQYF. CDR3 DNA sequence: TGTGCCAGCAGCTTAGCCCTAGCGACCTACGAGCAGTACTTC.